These 27 T cell receptor beta chains came from one sample sequenced in a study of cytomegalovirus exposure and HLA in healthy donors. Generated by immunoSEQ multiplex PCR, the TCRdb table keeps only in-frame clones and is missing some. The profile shows roughly 100,000 clones, less than 95% of them singletons. Sequencing was done on a sample of PBMCs. The source is a young woman in good health and CMV-seronegative.

CDR3: CASSQDSGGEETQYF. CDR3 bases: TGCGCCAGCAGCCAAGATAGCGGGGGGGAGGAGACCCAGTACTTC. The rearrangement uses TRBV4-3 and TRBJ2-5; TRBD2 agrees at 11 bases. From germline, CDR1 is LGHNA and CDR2 YSLEER. There are 15 residues in the CDR3. The ends lost 0 bases at V and 5 bases at J; junction bases unmatched: 2.

The V gene is TRBV19, the J gene TRBJ1-3; tentative D call: TRBD1 (6 bases). The CDR3 spans 13 residues. Germline loops: CDR1 LNHDA, CDR2 SQIVND (reference sequence). Trimming shortened V by 7 bases and J by 5 bases, and 12 bases separated the two germline ends. The CDR3 loop is CASISDSRNTIYF. The CDR3 DNA follows: TGTGCCAGTATCTCGGACAGTAGAAACACCATATATTTT.

The chain employs TRBV2 and TRBJ2-7; 16 bases line up with TRBD2. J lost 4 bases, V lost 6 bases, and 12 bases had no gene match. This CDR3 is 18 amino acids long. Looked up from germline, CDR1 is SNHLY and CDR2 is FYNNEI. The chain's CDR3 is CASSGPGLAGGSQYEQYF. The CDR3 DNA reads TGTGCCAGCAGCGGACCGGGACTAGCGGGAGGGTCCCAATACGAGCAGTACTTC.

This clone was seen once. The chain links TRBV7-6 to TRBJ2-3; the match to TRBD2 covers 11 bases. The CDR3 is 16 amino acids. The germline V gene encodes CDR1 SGHVS and CDR2 FNYEAQ. V trimming: 7 bases; J trimming: 5 bases; junction bases outside the gene matches: 11. CDR3 protein: CASTRSYLAGGDTQYF. Written as DNA, the CDR3 is TGTGCCAGCACCCGCTCATACCTAGCGGGAGGAGATACGCAGTATTTT.

The chain employs TRBV15 and TRBJ2-1, with D tentatively TRBD2 (5 bases). V was shortened by 1 base and J by 5 bases, with 12 bases between the two germline ends. The CDR3 extends over 15 amino acids. Germline lookup yields CDR1 LNHNV and CDR2 YYDKDF (reference sequence). This chain's CDR3 is CATSRVPGMNNEQFF. DNA of the CDR3: TGTGCCACCAGCAGAGTACCGGGGATGAACAATGAGCAGTTCTTC.

The chain links TRBV27 to TRBJ1-2; the match to TRBD1 covers 8 bases. Germline V lookup: CDR1 MNHEY, CDR2 SMNVEV (reference sequence). The CDR3 consists of 15 residues. V gave up 3 bases and J gave up 2 bases; unmatched junction bases: 5. The CDR3 coding sequence is TGTGCCAGCAGTTTGTCGACAGGGGAAAACTATGGCTACACCTTC. Translating it yields CASSLSTGENYGYTF.

The V gene is TRBV5-1, the J gene TRBJ1-2, with TRBD1 matching 7 bases. Germline CDR1 and CDR2: SGHRS and YFSETQ. CDR3 length: 17 residues. The V segment lost 4 bases and the J segment 8 bases; nucleotides outside the gene matches: 20. Here the CDR3 reads CASSPNSGTVQLGGYTF. DNA of the CDR3: TGCGCCAGCAGCCCAAACTCGGGGACAGTCCAATTGGGGGGCTACACCTTC.

The sample holds one count of this clone. The chain is built from TRBV7-6 and TRBJ1-1; D not certain. The V and J ends lost 2 bases and 8 bases respectively, with 12 bases between them. The CDR3 extends over 13 amino acids. The germline V gene encodes CDR1 SGHVS and CDR2 FNYEAQ. The chain's CDR3 is CASSLSREKEAFF. CDR3 nucleotide sequence: TGTGCCAGCAGCTTAAGTAGGGAGAAGGAAGCTTTCTTT.

This clone was found once. V is TRBV2 and J is TRBJ2-3, with 7 positions matching TRBD1. Looked up from germline, CDR1 is SNHLY and CDR2 is FYNNEI. There are 12 residues in the CDR3. V trimming: 6 bases; J trimming: 4 bases; junction bases outside the gene matches: 1. The CDR3 loop is CASSTGADTQYF. DNA of the CDR3: TGTGCCAGCAGCACAGGGGCAGATACGCAGTATTTT.

This clone was seen a single time. The rearrangement joins TRBV5-1 to TRBJ1-1; 7 nucleotides line up with TRBD1. Germline CDR1 SGHRS, CDR2 YFSETQ. V lost 5 bases and J lost 4; bases outside the gene matches: 2. The CDR3 consists of 12 residues. In nucleotides, the CDR3 is TGCGCCAGCAGTGGACAGGCCACTGAAGCTTTCTTT. Translation: CASSGQATEAFF.

The chain carries TRBV27 and TRBJ2-1; the D is unclear. The CDR3 covers 13 residues. Trimming stripped 5 bases from V and 0 bases from J, with 5 bases between. Germline CDR1 and CDR2: MNHEY and SMNVEV (reference sequence). The CDR3 nucleotides are TGTGCCAGCAGTCCCCTCTCCTACAATGAGCAGTTCTTC. Translation gives CASSPLSYNEQFF.

The chain links TRBV5-4 to TRBJ1-2, with D hard to call. The CDR3 contains 14 residues. CDR1 is SGHNT, CDR2 YYREEE, per germline (reference sequence). Between the trimmed V and J ends, which lost 6 bases and 0 bases, there was a span of 12 bases. The CDR3 nucleotides are TGTGCCAGCAATCGACTGCCGACTAACTATGGCTACACCTTC. It specifies CASNRLPTNYGYTF.

This chain connects TRBV9 to TRBJ2-7, with 7 bases that match TRBD2. The CDR3 is 16 residues long. Unmatched junction bases numbered 12, after V lost 4 bases and J lost 2 bases. Germline V gene data show CDR1 as SGDLS and CDR2 as YYNGEE. The CDR3 coding sequence is TGTGCCAGCAGCCCCCAGGTGCGGGAGCGAACCTACGAGCAGTACTTC. It encodes CASSPQVRERTYEQYF.

This clone was detected only once. The missing conserved phenylalanine or tryptophan at the end of this CDR3 makes a read error likely. The DNA is left out, because the CDR3 cannot be placed on it with certainty; the CDR3 is given as TCRdb lists it. The V call is TRBV2, the J call TRBJ1-4; the table's D call, TRBD1, was not checked against the DNA. The germline V gene encodes CDR1 SNHLY and CDR2 FYNNEI. The CDR3 is made up of 13 amino acids, end residues included. The CDR3 sequence is CASSEGDRTGWES.

This clone was recorded once. V usage is TRBV5-1 and J usage is TRBJ2-3; 11 nucleotides align to TRBD2. The ends lost 2 bases at V and 4 bases at J; junction bases unmatched: 3. This CDR3 has 15 amino acids. Germline CDR1 and CDR2: SGHRS and YFSETQ. The CDR3 nucleotides are TGCGCCAGCAGCTTTAGCGGGGGGGCGGCAGATACGCAGTATTTT. Translating it yields CASSFSGGAADTQYF.

The chain recombines TRBV10-3 with TRBJ2-3, with D maybe TRBD2 (6 bases). Per the germline V gene, CDR1 is ENHRY and CDR2 is SYGVKD. This CDR3 is 12 amino acids long. V dropped 6 bases and J dropped 3 bases, with 7 bases sitting between them. Here the CDR3 reads CAIRDYTDTQYF. CDR3 DNA: TGTGCCATCAGGGACTATACAGATACGCAGTATTTT.

The chain recombines TRBV11-3 with TRBJ1-5, with D possibly being TRBD1 (6 bases). Trimming removed 5 bases at V and 0 bases at J, with 11 bases between. The germline CDR1 and CDR2 sequences are SGHNT and YENEEA. The CDR3 has 15 amino acids. The CDR3, as DNA: TGTGCCAGCAGCCTCACAGGGTATAGCAATCAGCCCCAGCATTTT. The encoded protein is CASSLTGYSNQPQHF.

V usage is TRBV19 and J usage is TRBJ1-2; D call uncertain. CDR3 length: 13 amino acids. Germline CDR1 and CDR2: LNHDA and SQIVND (reference sequence). Between the trimmed V and J ends, which lost 6 bases and 5 bases, there was a span of 13 bases. The CDR3 nucleotides read TGTGCCAGTAGCCTAACGGTCTCATATGGCTACACCTTC. Translating it yields CASSLTVSYGYTF.

J is TRBJ1-1 and V is TRBV5-4, with 7 bases lining up with TRBD1. There are 13 residues in the CDR3. CDR1 is SGHNT and CDR2 is YYREEE in the germline V gene (reference sequence). Unmatched junction bases numbered 4, after V lost 4 bases and J lost 4 bases. The CDR3 bases are TGTGCCAGCAGCGGGACAGCGGGCACTGAAGCTTTCTTT. It codes for CASSGTAGTEAFF.

V is TRBV2 and J is TRBJ1-1, with TRBD1 as a possible D gene (6 bases). Trimming pared 4 bases from V and 0 bases from J, leaving 9 bases between. Germline CDR1 reads SNHLY; CDR2 reads FYNNEI. The CDR3 length is 14 residues. CDR3 nucleotide sequence: TGTGCCAGCAGTGCGGACAGCATGAACACTGAAGCTTTCTTT. Its translation: CASSADSMNTEAFF.

The chain has TRBV11-2 and TRBJ2-7, with D perhaps TRBD2 (5 bases). The germline CDR1 and CDR2 sequences are SGHAT and FQNNGV. This CDR3 region has 13 residues. Between the trimmed V and J ends, which lost 3 bases and 3 bases, there was a span of 9 bases. Written as DNA, the CDR3 is TGTGCCAGCAGCTTCTACGAGGGCTACGAGCAGTACTTC. Residues: CASSFYEGYEQYF.

There are a few counts of this clone. In DNA, the CDR3 is TGTGCCAGCAGTCCTGACAGGGGTTCTTTGAACACTGAAGCTTTCTTT. Translated, it gives CASSPDRGSLNTEAFF. This rearrangement joins TRBV6-4 to TRBJ1-1, with TRBD1 identical over 8 bases. In germline, CDR1 is MRHNA, CDR2 SNTAGT. V was clipped by 5 bases and J by 0 bases; unmatched bases: 8. This CDR3 contains 16 residues.

The rearrangement uses TRBV7-9 and TRBJ2-7, with 7 bases lining up with TRBD1. The CDR3 has 13 residues. Germline trimming cut 6 bases from V and 5 bases from J; bases unmatched to any gene: 7. Per the germline V gene, CDR1 is SEHNR and CDR2 is FQNEAQ (reference sequence). CDR3 DNA sequence: TGTGCCAGCAGGTTCCAGGACAGGCACGAGCAGTACTTC. Translating gives CASRFQDRHEQYF.

This chain connects TRBV5-1 to TRBJ1-2, with TRBD1 matching over 8 bases. The length of the CDR3 is 13 residues. Germline CDR1 is SGHRS and CDR2 is YFSETQ. Unmatched junction bases numbered 2, after V lost 4 bases and J lost 3 bases. CDR3 nucleotides: TGCGCCAGCAGCCTGACAGGGGACTATGGCTACACCTTC. Translating gives CASSLTGDYGYTF.

This chain uses TRBV5-4 with TRBJ2-3, with 9 bases identical to TRBD2. With V trimmed by 7 bases and J by 2 bases, 8 bases remained unmatched. CDR3 length equals 15 residues. Germline V gives CDR1 SGHNT, CDR2 YYREEE (reference sequence). CDR3 amino acids: CASRRAGGITDTQYF. The CDR3 coding sequence is TGTGCCAGCCGACGGGCGGGGGGGATCACAGATACGCAGTATTTT.

J is TRBJ2-7 and V is TRBV6-5; 8 positions agree with TRBD2. V was pared by 2 bases and J by 3 bases, with 3 bases of the junction left unmatched. CDR1 is MNHEY, CDR2 SVGAGI, per germline. The CDR3 contains 14 residues. The CDR3 coding sequence is TGTGCCAGCAGTTACAGCGGGGGAAACTACGAGCAGTACTTC. Its protein is CASSYSGGNYEQYF.

The chain couples TRBV5-1 to TRBJ1-4; D is unresolved. The germline CDR1 and CDR2 sequences are SGHRS and YFSETQ. The CDR3 runs to 20 residues. Trimming cost V 0 bases and J 0 bases, with 21 bases left between them. CDR3 nucleotide sequence: TGCGCCAGCAGCTTGGGTGTCGTCGGGGTCCCTCCTGCAACTAATGAAAAACTGTTTTTT. Translating it yields CASSLGVVGVPPATNEKLFF.